Listed below are T cell receptor beta chains from one sample, sequenced in a study of T cell responses to AZD1222 COVID-19 vaccine. Clones were read by immunoSEQ multiplex PCR, and TCRdb kept only the in-frame ones, dropping some. The repertoire consists of under 100,000 clones, with approximately 90% occurring once and the leading ten covering 7% to 8.5%. Sequencing was performed on peripheral blood, taken on day 0 of MenACWY control vaccination. The receptors originated from an adult in good health. The CDR3 runs from the conserved cysteine through the conserved F or W. Fields, in order: J gene, D gene, V gene, clone size, CDR3 DNA, CDR3 protein. A D gene is named only where the DNA matches it firmly. Where a row states a size, it is once, few, many or the class of an expanded clone; other rows omit it.

J gene: TRBJ2-5
D gene: -
V gene: TRBV27
clone size: few
CDR3 DNA: TGTGCCAGCAGCGAGTTAGGGGGGGTAGGAGAGACCCAGTACTTC
CDR3 protein: CASSELGGVGETQYF

J gene: TRBJ1-1
D gene: -
V gene: TRBV30
clone size: -
CDR3 DNA: TGTGCCTGGAGTCAGTGGGGGGGTGAGGGTGAAGCTTTCTTT
CDR3 protein: CAWSQWGGEGEAFF

J gene: TRBJ2-1
D gene: -
V gene: TRBV28
clone size: -
CDR3 DNA: TGTGCCAGCAGTTTACCAGCAACCATAACCAACAATGAGCAGTTCTTC
CDR3 protein: CASSLPATITNNEQFF

J gene: TRBJ2-1
D gene: -
V gene: TRBV29-1
clone size: -
CDR3 DNA: TGCAGCGTTCAGGGGGGGGATACCTACAATGAGCAGTTCTTC
CDR3 protein: CSVQGGDTYNEQFF

J gene: TRBJ2-2
D gene: TRBD2
V gene: TRBV5-4
clone size: -
CDR3 DNA: TGTGCCAGCAGCTTCGGGACTAGCGGAGTCACCGGGGAGCTGTTTTTT
CDR3 protein: CASSFGTSGVTGELFF

J gene: TRBJ2-1
D gene: TRBD2
V gene: TRBV19
clone size: -
CDR3 DNA: TGTGCCAGTAGTATAGCCGGGACTAGCCGGGTTAATGAGCAGTTCTTC
CDR3 protein: CASSIAGTSRVNEQFF

J gene: TRBJ2-7
D gene: -
V gene: TRBV28
clone size: -
CDR3 DNA: TGTGCCAGCAGTTTCCCCGGGGCTGCACAATCCTACGAGCAGTACTTC
CDR3 protein: CASSFPGAAQSYEQYF

J gene: TRBJ1-4
D gene: -
V gene: TRBV7-3
clone size: few
CDR3 DNA: TGTGCCAGCAGCTTAATGTCCGGGGCAGGAATCGAAAAACTGTTTTTT
CDR3 protein: CASSLMSGAGIEKLFF

J gene: TRBJ2-4
D gene: TRBD1
V gene: TRBV5-1
clone size: -
CDR3 DNA: TGCGCCAGCAGCAGGACCACCGGGACAGGCCTCGGGGGACAGTACTTC
CDR3 protein: CASSRTTGTGLGGQYF

J gene: TRBJ2-7
D gene: -
V gene: TRBV19
clone size: -
CDR3 DNA: TGTGCCAGTAGTATCAATGGTCGACCTCCAGGCGAGCAGTACTTC
CDR3 protein: CASSINGRPPGEQYF

J gene: TRBJ2-2
D gene: TRBD1
V gene: TRBV29-1
clone size: -
CDR3 DNA: TGCAGCGTTGATTCAGGACAGGGGAACACCGGGGAGCTGTTTTTT
CDR3 protein: CSVDSGQGNTGELFF

J gene: TRBJ2-2
D gene: -
V gene: TRBV24-1
clone size: -
CDR3 DNA: TGTGCCACCAGTGATTTCCCCGGGGAGCTGTTTTTT
CDR3 protein: CATSDFPGELFF

J gene: TRBJ1-1
D gene: TRBD1
V gene: TRBV7-9
clone size: -
CDR3 DNA: TGTGCCAGCAGCCGATCAGGGGGTGACACTGAAGCTTTCTTT
CDR3 protein: CASSRSGGDTEAFF

J gene: TRBJ2-5
D gene: -
V gene: TRBV2
clone size: once
CDR3 DNA: TGTGCCAGCAGTGAGTTTAGGGCAGGGGACTTCCAAGAGACCCAGTACTTC
CDR3 protein: CASSEFRAGDFQETQYF

J gene: TRBJ1-1
D gene: TRBD1
V gene: TRBV12-3/TRBV12-4
clone size: -
CDR3 DNA: TGTGCCAGCAGCCTCACAGGGGGAGGGGAAGCTTTCTTT
CDR3 protein: CASSLTGGGEAFF

J gene: TRBJ2-3
D gene: -
V gene: TRBV28
clone size: -
CDR3 DNA: TGTGCCAGCAGTTTCCTCGGTTCCCAGGGGGATACGCAGTATTTT
CDR3 protein: CASSFLGSQGDTQYF

J gene: TRBJ1-4
D gene: -
V gene: TRBV7-2
clone size: -
CDR3 DNA: TGTGCCAGCAGCTTAGTTGCTGGGGGAGATGAAAAACTGTTTTTT
CDR3 protein: CASSLVAGGDEKLFF

J gene: TRBJ2-7
D gene: -
V gene: TRBV19
clone size: -
CDR3 DNA: TGTGCCAGTAGTATTCGTGGCCGAGGGACCGAGCAGTACTTC
CDR3 protein: CASSIRGRGTEQYF

J gene: TRBJ2-5
D gene: -
V gene: TRBV28
clone size: -
CDR3 DNA: TGTGCCAGCAGTTTAGGTAGCGCCCAAGAGACCCAGTACTTC
CDR3 protein: CASSLGSAQETQYF

J gene: TRBJ1-5
D gene: -
V gene: TRBV2
clone size: -
CDR3 DNA: TGTGCCAGCAGCCCTCTATCGGGCTCCGGTAATCAGCCCCAGCATTTT
CDR3 protein: CASSPLSGSGNQPQHF

J gene: TRBJ1-5
D gene: TRBD1
V gene: TRBV19
clone size: -
CDR3 DNA: TGTGCCAGTAGTATAGGGACAGGGGGCGGGGGTCTTCAGCCCCAGCATTTT
CDR3 protein: CASSIGTGGGGLQPQHF

J gene: TRBJ2-5
D gene: -
V gene: TRBV20-1
clone size: -
CDR3 DNA: TGCAGTGCTAGTGCGGGCTACCAAGAGACCCAGTACTTC
CDR3 protein: CSASAGYQETQYF